This T cell receptor beta chain was identified in a study of shared clonotypes between healthy human individuals. The CDR3 loop spans 14 amino acids. Germline V gives CDR1 LGHNT, CDR2 FRNRAP. Trimming pared 3 bases from V and 4 bases from J, leaving 12 bases between. Sorted subsets were amplified in replicate PCRs using approximately 0.2 ug DNA, approximately 30,000 T cell genomes. Profiling relied on immunoSEQ multiplex PCR, and the TCRdb table lists in-frame clones only, not all of them. The profile shows 2.3 million or so clones, approximately 95% of them singletons. The TCR comes from a young man in good health. Some clones in this sample may be carry-over from other donors' samples. This rearrangement joins TRBV12-5 to TRBJ1-1, with D perhaps matching TRBD1 (5 bases). The specimen sequenced was naive CD4+ T cells from PBMCs. Subset here: CD45RA+ positively selected. CDR3: CASGFGGEVTEAFF. For the CDR3, the DNA is TGTGCTAGTGGTTTCGGGGGGGAGGTCACTGAAGCTTTCTTT.